This TCR beta chain was profiled in a study of T cells in Graves' hyperthyroidism and ophthalmopathy. TCR beta CDR3 regions were amplified from RNA transcripts. Using the HTBI primer set, a first-round RT-PCR was run on the TCR CDR3. One entry per CDR3 protein results from TCRdb running MiXCR on the multiplex PCR reads. The profile covers 530,000 or so distinct CDR3 sequences, with around 24% appearing a single time and over 9% taken by the ten largest. This CDR3 has 17 residues. V gave up 5 bases and J gave up 6 bases, with 25 bases separating them. The germline CDR1 and CDR2 sequences are MNHEY and SVGAGI. This clonotype was seen at least ten times.

This clonotype originated in a woman in her twenties or thirties with Graves' ophthalmopathy. The chain has TRBV6-5 and TRBJ2-5; D perhaps matches TRBD2 (6 bases). Sequencing was carried out using blood. This CDR3 is CASSTNQGRGLLKTQYF. Here the CDR3 DNA reads TGTGCCAGCAGTACGAATCAAGGGCGGGGCCTCCTAAAGACCCAGTACTTC.